The 21 T cell receptor beta chains reported below all come from one sample, sequenced in a study of blood T cell repertoires in COVID-19. TCRdb's copy holds only in-frame clones and misses some; the assay was immunoSEQ multiplex PCR. Among 250,000 to 350,000 clones listed, 90% were seen once. Sequences were obtained from PBMCs or T cells enriched from blood (not recorded which). These receptors were collected from a woman aged 18-29 years with acute COVID-19.

The chain employs TRBV24-1 and TRBJ1-2; TRBD1 matches 9 bases. The V gene's germline CDR1 is KGHDR and CDR2 SFDVKD. V lost 3 bases to trimming and J lost 8 bases; unmatched junction nucleotides: 9. There are 15 residues in the CDR3. Here the CDR3 DNA reads TGTGCCACCAGTGATCAACAACAGGGGGCTAGCGGCTACACCTTC. Translated: CATSDQQQGASGYTF.

The chain has TRBV4-1 and TRBJ2-7; D possibly corresponds to TRBD2 (6 bases). Germline lookup yields CDR1 MGHRA and CDR2 YSYEKL. The CDR3 runs to 15 residues. V was pared by 3 bases and J by 2 bases, with 14 bases between. Here the CDR3 DNA reads TGCGCCAGCAGCCATAGCGGCCCCGGGCCCTACGAGCAGTACTTC. Amino acids: CASSHSGPGPYEQYF.

V and J are TRBV18 and TRBJ1-5, with 9 bases identical to TRBD1. Per germline, CDR1 KGHSH and CDR2 LQKENI. Trimming took 4 bases from V and 1 from J; bases not matched to a gene: 2. The CDR3 contains 15 residues. In DNA form, the CDR3 reads TGTGCCAGCTCACGGACAGGGGCAAGCAATCAGCCCCAGCATTTT. It specifies CASSRTGASNQPQHF.

The chain links TRBV20-1 to TRBJ2-1; 11 nucleotides agree with TRBD2. Germline values: CDR1 DFQATT, CDR2 SNEGSKA (reference sequence). The CDR3 spans 17 residues. V lost 3 bases to trimming and J lost 5 bases; unmatched junction nucleotides: 12. CDR3 sequence: CSASTEPGLAEDNEQFF. CDR3 coding DNA: TGCAGTGCTAGTACTGAACCGGGACTAGCGGAGGACAATGAGCAGTTCTTC.

The rearrangement links TRBV28 to TRBJ1-4; D is undetermined. The CDR3 spans 15 residues. The V and J ends lost 10 bases and 1 base respectively, with 16 bases between them. Germline CDR1 MDHEN, CDR2 SYDVKM. The DNA for the CDR3 is TGTGCCACCATCCGGGGAGGAGGAACTAATGAAAAACTGTTTTTT. Translating gives CATIRGGGTNEKLFF.

This clone was seen a single time. The rearrangement links TRBV11-1 to TRBJ1-1; possibly TRBD1 for D (6 bases). Germline V lookup: CDR1 SGHAT, CDR2 FQDESV (reference sequence). The CDR3 covers 16 residues. V lost 4 bases to trimming and J lost 2 bases, with 17 bases between them. Here the CDR3 reads CASSSRWGLTNTEAFF. The CDR3 DNA is TGTGCCAGCAGCTCCCGCTGGGGGCTAACAAACACTGAAGCTTTCTTT.

For this clone: Other DNA variants within this sample encode the same CDR3. The chain joins TRBV6-5 to TRBJ2-7; D perhaps matches TRBD1 (6 bases). The CDR3 spans 14 residues. The V and J ends lost 0 bases and 1 base respectively, with 7 bases between them. Germline V gene data show CDR1 as MNHEY and CDR2 as SVGAGI. CDR3 coding DNA: TGTGCCAGCAGTTACTCCGGACAGTCCTACGAGCAGTACTTC. It specifies CASSYSGQSYEQYF.

This chain joins TRBV11-3 and TRBJ1-1; 9 nucleotides line up with TRBD1. Trimming took 4 bases from V and 3 from J; bases not matched to a gene: 3. Germline V gene sequence: CDR1 SGHNT, CDR2 YENEEA. The CDR3 runs to 14 residues. The CDR3, as DNA: TGTGCCAGCAGCTCCACAGGGGGCTACACTGAAGCTTTCTTT. Its protein is CASSSTGGYTEAFF.

V and J are TRBV27 and TRBJ2-3, with TRBD2 identical over 7 bases. Germline trimming cut 5 bases from V and 3 bases from J; bases unmatched to any gene: 5. Germline CDR1 MNHEY, CDR2 SMNVEV (reference sequence). The CDR3 totals 14 residues. The CDR3 spells CASSEIGGTDTQYF. The DNA for the CDR3 is TGTGCCAGCAGTGAAATCGGGGGGACAGATACGCAGTATTTT.

The genes are TRBV2 and TRBJ2-2; D is perhaps TRBD1 (5 bases). The CDR3 contains 15 residues. In germline, CDR1 is SNHLY, CDR2 FYNNEI. Deletions cut 2 bases from V and 4 bases from J, with 11 bases between. CDR3 amino acids: CASSETWGGTGELFF. In DNA, the CDR3 is TGTGCCAGCAGTGAAACTTGGGGCGGCACCGGGGAGCTGTTTTTT.

The gene calls are TRBV7-9 and TRBJ1-2; D unresolved. Germline assignment: CDR1 SEHNR and CDR2 FQNEAQ (reference sequence). Trimming left V 1 base short and J 4 bases short, with 10 bases between. This CDR3 has 14 residues. The CDR3 sequence: CASSLEAQSYGYTF. The CDR3, as DNA: TGTGCCAGCAGCTTAGAAGCACAGTCCTATGGCTACACCTTC.

CDR3 sequence: CASTKDRDGEQFF. CDR3 DNA sequence: TGTGCCAGCACCAAGGACAGGGACGGAGAGCAGTTCTTC. This sequence joins TRBV27 and TRBJ2-1; 8 bases line up with TRBD1. This CDR3 spans 13 amino acids. In germline, CDR1 is MNHEY, CDR2 SMNVEV (reference sequence). Losses at the gene ends were 7 bases for V and 10 bases for J; bases not matched to a gene: 9.

The chain uses TRBV5-1 and TRBJ2-3; tentatively, D is TRBD2 (6 bases). CDR1 is SGHRS and CDR2 is YFSETQ in the germline V gene. The CDR3 totals 14 residues. Trimming cost V 4 bases and J 2 bases, with 11 bases left between them. The CDR3 region has the DNA TGCGCCAGCAGCCTGGGACTTTCCACAGATACGCAGTATTTT. This gives the protein CASSLGLSTDTQYF.

This clone was seen just once. The J gene is TRBJ1-2, the V gene TRBV5-6, with D unclear. Deletions cut 3 bases from V and 0 bases from J, with 9 bases between. Germline CDR1 reads SGHDT; CDR2 reads YYEEEE. The CDR3 is made up of 14 amino acids. For the CDR3, the DNA is TGTGCCAGCAGCTCGGAGGTCACTAACTATGGCTACACCTTC. This translates into CASSSEVTNYGYTF.

The J gene is TRBJ2-5, the V gene TRBV25-1, with 9 bases fitting TRBD1. With 8 bases clipped from V and 2 bases from J, the junction kept 6 bases outside the gene matches. The CDR3 has 14 residues. The germline gives CDR1 MGHDK, CDR2 SYGVNS. CDR3 DNA: TGTGCCAGCGGCCCGGGACAGGGACAAGAGACCCAGTACTTC. Translation gives CASGPGQGQETQYF.

The rearrangement joins TRBV4-1 to TRBJ1-2; D ambiguous. Germline V CDR1 and CDR2: MGHRA, YSYEKL. The CDR3 extends over 14 amino acids. Trimming pared 0 bases from V and 3 bases from J, leaving 8 bases between. CDR3: CASSQELSYYGYTF. Here the CDR3 DNA reads TGCGCCAGCAGCCAAGAACTTTCCTACTATGGCTACACCTTC.

This clone appeared a few times. The chain couples TRBV7-9 to TRBJ1-5, with TRBD1 identical over 10 bases. V lost 0 bases, J lost 9 bases, and 2 bases stayed unmatched. Germline CDR1 is SEHNR and CDR2 is FQNEAQ (reference sequence). CDR3 size: 14 residues. Here the CDR3 DNA reads TGTGCCAGCAGCTTAGCGGGGGACAGGGGGCCCCAGCATTTT. Amino acids: CASSLAGDRGPQHF.

Only one count was recorded for this clone. V usage is TRBV11-2 and J usage is TRBJ2-7; 14 nucleotides align to TRBD2. Trimming cost V 0 bases and J 1 base; bases outside gene matches: 5. CDR1 SGHAT and CDR2 FQNNGV come from the germline V gene. The CDR3 runs to 18 residues. The chain's CDR3 is CASSLDRGLAGESYEQYF. The CDR3 region has the DNA TGTGCCAGCAGCTTAGATCGGGGACTAGCGGGGGAGTCCTACGAGCAGTACTTC. The entire variable domain, with the rest obtained from reference TRBV11-2 and TRBJ2-7, is as follows: EAGVAQSPRYKIIEKRQSVAFWCNPISGHATLYWYQQILGQGPKLLIQFQNNGVVDDSQLPKDRFSAERLKGVDSTLKIQPAKLEDSAVYLCASSLDRGLAGESYEQYFGPGTRLTVT.

This chain joins TRBV10-3 and TRBJ1-1; the match to TRBD1 covers 8 bases. The CDR3 covers 15 residues. The ends lost 3 bases at V and 4 bases at J; junction bases unmatched: 7. Germline V lookup: CDR1 ENHRY, CDR2 SYGVKD. CDR3 protein: CAISDLTGDGTEAFF. In DNA, the CDR3 is TGTGCCATCAGTGACCTGACAGGGGACGGCACTGAAGCTTTCTTT.

This chain links TRBV27 with TRBJ2-2, with 8 bases fitting TRBD2. The germline V gene has CDR1 MNHEY and CDR2 SMNVEV (reference sequence). V shed 3 bases, J shed 5 bases, and the junction held 8 bases outside the gene matches. The CDR3 is made up of 16 amino acids. The CDR3 nucleotides are TGTGCCAGCAGTTTCGCCCAGCGGGAGTTAACCGGGGAGCTGTTTTTT. This sequence encodes CASSFAQRELTGELFF.

V gene TRBV24-1 combines with J gene TRBJ1-1, with D possibly matching TRBD1 (5 bases). Germline loops: CDR1 KGHDR, CDR2 SFDVKD. The germline V and J ends were trimmed by 3 bases and 1 base, with 8 bases remaining between them. The CDR3 runs 14 residues. The CDR3 loop is CATSDPTANTEAFF. DNA for the CDR3: TGTGCCACCAGTGATCCGACAGCGAACACTGAAGCTTTCTTT.